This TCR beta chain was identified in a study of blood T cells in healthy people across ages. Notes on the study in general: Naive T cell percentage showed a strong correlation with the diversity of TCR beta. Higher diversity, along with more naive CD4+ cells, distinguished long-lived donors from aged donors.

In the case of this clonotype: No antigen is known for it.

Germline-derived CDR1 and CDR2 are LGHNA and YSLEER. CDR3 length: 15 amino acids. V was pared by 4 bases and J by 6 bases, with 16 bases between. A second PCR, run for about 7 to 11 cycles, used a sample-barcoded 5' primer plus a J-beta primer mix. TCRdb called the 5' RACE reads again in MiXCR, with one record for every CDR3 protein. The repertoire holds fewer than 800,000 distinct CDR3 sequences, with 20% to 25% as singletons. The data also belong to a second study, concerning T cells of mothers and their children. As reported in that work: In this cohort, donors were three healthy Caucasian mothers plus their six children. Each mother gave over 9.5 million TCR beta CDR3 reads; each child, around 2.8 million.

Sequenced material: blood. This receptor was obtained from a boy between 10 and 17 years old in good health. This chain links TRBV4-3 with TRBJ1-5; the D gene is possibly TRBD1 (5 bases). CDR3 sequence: CASSPRWGWRQPQHF. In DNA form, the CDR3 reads TGCGCCAGCAGCCCAAGGTGGGGGTGGCGTCAGCCCCAGCATTTT.